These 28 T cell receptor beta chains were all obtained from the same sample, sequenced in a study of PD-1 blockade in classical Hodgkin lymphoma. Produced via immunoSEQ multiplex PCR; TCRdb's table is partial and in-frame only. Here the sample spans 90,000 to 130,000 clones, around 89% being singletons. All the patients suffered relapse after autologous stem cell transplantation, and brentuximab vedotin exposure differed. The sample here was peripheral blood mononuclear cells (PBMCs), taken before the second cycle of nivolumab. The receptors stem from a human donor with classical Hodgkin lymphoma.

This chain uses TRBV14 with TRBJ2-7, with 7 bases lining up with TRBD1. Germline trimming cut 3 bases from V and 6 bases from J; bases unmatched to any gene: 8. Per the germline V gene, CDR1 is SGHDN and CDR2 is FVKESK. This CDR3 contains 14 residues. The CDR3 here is CASSQARGLLEQYF. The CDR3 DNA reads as TGTGCCAGCAGCCAGGCCAGGGGGTTACTCGAGCAGTACTTC.

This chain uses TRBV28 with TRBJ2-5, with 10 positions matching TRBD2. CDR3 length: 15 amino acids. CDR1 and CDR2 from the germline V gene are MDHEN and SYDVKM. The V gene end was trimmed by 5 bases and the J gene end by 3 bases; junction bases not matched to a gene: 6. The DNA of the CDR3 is TGTGCCAGCAGTAGCACTAGCGGGGTAAAAGAGACCCAGTACTTC. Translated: CASSSTSGVKETQYF.

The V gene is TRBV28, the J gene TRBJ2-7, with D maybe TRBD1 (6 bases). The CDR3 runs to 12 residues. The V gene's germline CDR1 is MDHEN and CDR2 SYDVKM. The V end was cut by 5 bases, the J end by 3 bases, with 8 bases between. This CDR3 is CASSRTVYEQYF. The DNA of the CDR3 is TGTGCCAGCAGTCGGACAGTCTACGAGCAGTACTTC.

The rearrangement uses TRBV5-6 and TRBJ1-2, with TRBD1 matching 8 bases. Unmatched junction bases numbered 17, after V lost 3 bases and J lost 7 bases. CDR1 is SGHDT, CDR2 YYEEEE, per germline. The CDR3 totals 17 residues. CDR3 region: CASSSPGPRTGSRGYTF. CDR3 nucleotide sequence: TGTGCCAGCAGCTCCCCCGGCCCCCGGACAGGGAGTCGTGGCTACACCTTC.

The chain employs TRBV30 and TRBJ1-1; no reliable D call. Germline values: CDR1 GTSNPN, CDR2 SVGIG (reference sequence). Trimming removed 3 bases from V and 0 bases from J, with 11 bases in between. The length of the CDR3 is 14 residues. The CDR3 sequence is CAWRTTFLNTEAFF. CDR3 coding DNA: TGTGCCTGGAGGACCACCTTCTTGAACACTGAAGCTTTCTTT.

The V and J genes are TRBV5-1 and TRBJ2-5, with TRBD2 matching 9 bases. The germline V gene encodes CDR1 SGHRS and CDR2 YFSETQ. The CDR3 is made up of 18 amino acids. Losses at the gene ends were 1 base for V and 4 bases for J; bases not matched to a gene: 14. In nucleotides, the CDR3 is TGCGCCAGCAGCTTGATTTTCGGCGGGAGGGCCGGGGGAGAGACCCAGTACTTC. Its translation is CASSLIFGGRAGGETQYF.

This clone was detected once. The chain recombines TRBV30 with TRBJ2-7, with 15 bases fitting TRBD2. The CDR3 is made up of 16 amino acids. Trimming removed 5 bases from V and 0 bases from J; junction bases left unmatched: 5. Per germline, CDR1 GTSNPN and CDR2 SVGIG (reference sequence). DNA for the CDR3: TGTGCCTGGTCCGGGACTAGCGGGAGGAGCTCCTACGAGCAGTACTTC. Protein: CAWSGTSGRSSYEQYF.

The CDR3 DNA reads as TGTGCCAGCAGCCAACTAGCGACAGGTAACACTGAAGCTTTCTTT. This sequence encodes CASSQLATGNTEAFF. The rearrangement links TRBV16 to TRBJ1-1; D possibly corresponds to TRBD1 (6 bases). Germline V gives CDR1 KGHSY, CDR2 FQNENV. The V end was cut by 2 bases, the J end by 2 bases, with 12 bases between. The length of the CDR3 is 15 residues.

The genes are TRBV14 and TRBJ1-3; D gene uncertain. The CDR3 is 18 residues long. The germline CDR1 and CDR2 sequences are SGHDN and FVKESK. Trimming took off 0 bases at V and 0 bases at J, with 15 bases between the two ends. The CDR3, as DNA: TGTGCCAGCAGCCAAGATTTAGGCAGGATTCGCTCTGGAAACACCATATATTTT. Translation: CASSQDLGRIRSGNTIYF. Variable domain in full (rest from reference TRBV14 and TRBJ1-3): EAGVTQFPSHSVIEKGQTVTLRCDPISGHDNLYWYRRVMGKEIKFLLHFVKESKQDESGMPNNRFLAERTGGTYSTLKVQPAELEDSGVYFCASSQDLGRIRSGNTIYFGEGSWLTVV.

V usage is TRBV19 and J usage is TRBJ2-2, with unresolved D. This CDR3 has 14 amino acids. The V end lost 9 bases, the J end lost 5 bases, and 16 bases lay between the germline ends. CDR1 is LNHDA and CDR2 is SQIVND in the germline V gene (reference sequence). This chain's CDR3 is CASLAGSMTGELFF. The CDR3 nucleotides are TGTGCCAGCCTGGCAGGCTCGATGACCGGGGAGCTGTTTTTT.

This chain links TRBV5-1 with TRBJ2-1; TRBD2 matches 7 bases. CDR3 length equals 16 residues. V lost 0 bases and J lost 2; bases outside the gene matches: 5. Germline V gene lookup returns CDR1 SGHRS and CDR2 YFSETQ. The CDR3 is CASSLVGTNPYNEQFF. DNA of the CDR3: TGCGCCAGCAGCTTGGTAGGGACTAACCCCTACAATGAGCAGTTCTTC.

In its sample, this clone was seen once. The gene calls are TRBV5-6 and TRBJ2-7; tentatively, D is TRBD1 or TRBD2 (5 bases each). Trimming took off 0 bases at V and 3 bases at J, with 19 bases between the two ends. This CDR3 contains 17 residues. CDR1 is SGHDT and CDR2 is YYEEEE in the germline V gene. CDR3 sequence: CASSLAGTRVKDYEQYF. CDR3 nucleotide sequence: TGTGCCAGCAGCTTGGCCGGGACCAGGGTCAAAGACTACGAGCAGTACTTC.

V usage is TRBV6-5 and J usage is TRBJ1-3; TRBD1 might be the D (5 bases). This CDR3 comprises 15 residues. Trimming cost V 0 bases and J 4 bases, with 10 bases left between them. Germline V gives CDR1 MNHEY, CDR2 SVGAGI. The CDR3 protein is CASSYSRDFGNTIYF. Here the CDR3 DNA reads TGTGCCAGCAGTTACTCTAGGGACTTCGGAAACACCATATATTTT.

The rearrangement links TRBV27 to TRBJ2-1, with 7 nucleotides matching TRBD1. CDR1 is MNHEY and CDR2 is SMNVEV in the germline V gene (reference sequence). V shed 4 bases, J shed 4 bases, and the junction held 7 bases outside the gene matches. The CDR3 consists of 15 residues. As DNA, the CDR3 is TGTGCCAGCAGTTCCCACAGGACAGGATACAATGAGCAGTTCTTC. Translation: CASSSHRTGYNEQFF.

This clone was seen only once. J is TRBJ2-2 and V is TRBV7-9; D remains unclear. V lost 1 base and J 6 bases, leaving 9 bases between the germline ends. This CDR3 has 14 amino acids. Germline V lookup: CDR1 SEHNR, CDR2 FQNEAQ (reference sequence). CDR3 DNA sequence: TGTGCCAGCAGCTTAGGGGGAATCGCCGGGGAGCTGTTTTTT. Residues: CASSLGGIAGELFF.

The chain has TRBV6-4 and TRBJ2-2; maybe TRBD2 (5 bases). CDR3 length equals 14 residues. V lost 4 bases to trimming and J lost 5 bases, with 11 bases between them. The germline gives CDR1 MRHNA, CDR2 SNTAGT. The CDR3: CASSASGTTGELFF. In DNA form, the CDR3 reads TGTGCCAGCAGTGCAAGCGGAACGACCGGGGAGCTGTTTTTT.

CDR3 DNA sequence: TGTGCCAGCAGCCTCAACACAGGAGGGTACGGGGCGAACACTGAAGCTTTCTTT. Amino acid sequence: CASSLNTGGYGANTEAFF. This chain connects TRBV5-5 to TRBJ1-1; D might be TRBD1 (5 bases). Germline CDR1 SGHKS, CDR2 YYEKEE (reference sequence). V was clipped by 4 bases and J by 1 base, with 23 bases between them. This CDR3 spans 18 amino acids.

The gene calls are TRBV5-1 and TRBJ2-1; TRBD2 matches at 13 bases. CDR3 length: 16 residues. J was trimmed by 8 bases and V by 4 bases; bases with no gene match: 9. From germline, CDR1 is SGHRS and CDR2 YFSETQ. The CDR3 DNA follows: TGCGCCAGCAGCATACCTACTAGCGGGAGGGCCCATGAGCAGTTCTTC. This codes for CASSIPTSGRAHEQFF.

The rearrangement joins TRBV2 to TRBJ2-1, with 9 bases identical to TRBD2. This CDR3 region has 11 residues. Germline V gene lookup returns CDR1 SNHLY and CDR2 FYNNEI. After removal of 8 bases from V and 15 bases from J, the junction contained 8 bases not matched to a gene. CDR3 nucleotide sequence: TGTGCCAGCTTGGAACTAGCGGGTTGGTTCTTC. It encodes CASLELAGWFF.

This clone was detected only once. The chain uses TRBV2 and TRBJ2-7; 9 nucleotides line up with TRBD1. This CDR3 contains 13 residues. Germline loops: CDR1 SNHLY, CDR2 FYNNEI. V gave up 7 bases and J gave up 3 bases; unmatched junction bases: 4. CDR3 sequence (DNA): TGTGCCAGCACCCTGGACAGGGGCTACGAGCAGTACTTC. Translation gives CASTLDRGYEQYF.

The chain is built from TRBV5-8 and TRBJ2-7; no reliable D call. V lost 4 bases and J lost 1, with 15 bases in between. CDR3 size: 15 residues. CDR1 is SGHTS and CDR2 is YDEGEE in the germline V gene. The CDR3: CASSPGWAESYEQYF. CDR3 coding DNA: TGTGCCAGCAGCCCCGGGTGGGCGGAGTCCTACGAGCAGTACTTC.

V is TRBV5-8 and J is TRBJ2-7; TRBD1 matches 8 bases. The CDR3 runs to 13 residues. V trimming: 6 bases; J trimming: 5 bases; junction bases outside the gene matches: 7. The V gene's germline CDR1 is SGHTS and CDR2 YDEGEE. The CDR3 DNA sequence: TGTGCCAGCAACCCGGGACAGGTCCACGAGCAGTACTTC. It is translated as CASNPGQVHEQYF.

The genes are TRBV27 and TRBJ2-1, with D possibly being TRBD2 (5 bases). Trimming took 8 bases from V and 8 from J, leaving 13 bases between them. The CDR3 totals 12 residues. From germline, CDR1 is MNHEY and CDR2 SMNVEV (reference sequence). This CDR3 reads CASPNSGDEQFF. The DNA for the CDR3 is TGTGCCAGCCCAAACTCCGGGGATGAGCAGTTCTTC.

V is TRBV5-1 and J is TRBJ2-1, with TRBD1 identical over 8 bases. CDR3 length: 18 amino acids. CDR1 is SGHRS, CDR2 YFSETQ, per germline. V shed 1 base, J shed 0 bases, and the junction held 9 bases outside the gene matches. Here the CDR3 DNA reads TGCGCCAGCAGCTTGAGTGGGGGACAGGCGAGCTCCTACAATGAGCAGTTCTTC. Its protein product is CASSLSGGQASSYNEQFF.

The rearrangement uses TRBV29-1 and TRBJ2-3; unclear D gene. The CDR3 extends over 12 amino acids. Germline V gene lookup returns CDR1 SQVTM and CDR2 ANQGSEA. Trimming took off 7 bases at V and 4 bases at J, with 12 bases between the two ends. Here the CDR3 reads CSGSAQADTQYF. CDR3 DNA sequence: TGCAGCGGAAGTGCTCAAGCAGATACGCAGTATTTT.

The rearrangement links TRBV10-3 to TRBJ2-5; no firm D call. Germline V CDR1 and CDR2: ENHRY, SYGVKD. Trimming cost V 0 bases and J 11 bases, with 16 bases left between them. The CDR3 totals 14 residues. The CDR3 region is CAISESNVSGEQYF. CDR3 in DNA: TGTGCCATCAGTGAGTCGAATGTAAGTGGTGAGCAGTACTTC.

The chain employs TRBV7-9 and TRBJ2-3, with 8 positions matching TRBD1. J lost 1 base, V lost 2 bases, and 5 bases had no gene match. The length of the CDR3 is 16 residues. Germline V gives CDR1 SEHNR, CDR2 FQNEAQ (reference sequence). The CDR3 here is CASSLLTGQGTDTQYF. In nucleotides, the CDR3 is TGTGCCAGCAGCTTACTAACGGGACAGGGCACAGATACGCAGTATTTT. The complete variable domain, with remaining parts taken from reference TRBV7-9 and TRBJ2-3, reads DTGVSQNPRHKITKRGQNVTFRCDPISEHNRLYWYRQTLGQGPEFLTYFQNEAQLEKSRLLSDRFSAERPKGSFSTLEIQRTEQGDSAMYLCASSLLTGQGTDTQYFGPGTRLTVL.

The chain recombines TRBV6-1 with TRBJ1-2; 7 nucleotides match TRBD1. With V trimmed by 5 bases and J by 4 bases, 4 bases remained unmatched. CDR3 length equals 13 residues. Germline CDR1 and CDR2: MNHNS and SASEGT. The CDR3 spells CASSHPGGYGYTF. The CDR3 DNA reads TGTGCCAGCAGTCACCCAGGGGGCTATGGCTACACCTTC.